These 2 T cell receptor beta chains were sequenced from one sample in a study of T cells in Graves' hyperthyroidism and ophthalmopathy. The investigators amplified TCR beta CDR3 regions from RNA transcripts. Initially, a first-round RT-PCR of the TCR CDR3 employed the HTBI primer set. Each CDR3 protein is one row after TCRdb ran MiXCR on the multiplex PCR reads. The sample holds roughly 520,000 distinct CDR3 sequences, roughly a quarter seen once. The specimen was blood. Receptors originate from a young woman with Graves' ophthalmopathy.

The chain has TRBV19 and TRBJ2-2; TRBD2 is a possible D gene (5 bases). This CDR3 comprises 15 residues. With 3 bases removed from V and 5 bases from J, the gap between germline ends came to 13 bases. Germline V lookup: CDR1 LNHDA, CDR2 SQIVND (reference sequence). The DNA of the CDR3 is TGTGCCAGTAGTATCAAGCGGCGCGGGACCGGGGAGCTGTTTTTT. It translates to CASSIKRRGTGELFF.

This clonotype was seen a handful of times. The chain carries TRBV3-1 and TRBJ2-7; D gene unclear. In germline, CDR1 is LGHDT, CDR2 YNNKEL (reference sequence). The length of the CDR3 is 13 residues. V lost 1 base, J lost 4 bases, and 8 bases lay in between. The CDR3 spells CASSQGPPYEQYF. Here the CDR3 DNA reads TGTGCCAGCAGCCAAGGGCCGCCTTACGAGCAGTACTTC.